Included here is one TCR beta chain sequence, with context. Its cognate antigen is unknown. Germline lookup yields CDR1 SGHAT and CDR2 FQNNGV. V dropped 4 bases and J dropped 10 bases, with 24 bases sitting between them. This CDR3 has 16 amino acids. The data belong to a study of beta chain features in type 1 diabetes. Broader study findings: In the patient group, naive, central memory and Treg TCRB repertoires seemed more alike than in the healthy donor group. TCRB CDR3 length was moderately but significantly reduced in all four CD4+ subsets of Type 1 diabetes patients. Lower insertion and higher deletion counts appeared at VDJ junctions in type 1 diabetes patients.

TCRB transcripts that were expressed got sequenced, as all of the isolated RNA had been reverse transcribed. Assay used: immunoSEQ multiplex PCR; TCRdb lists only in-frame clones, some missing. Of over 700,000 clones in the sample, 17% were seen once. V is TRBV11-2 and J is TRBJ2-3; maybe TRBD1 (6 bases). The sequenced sample was naive CD4+ T cells from blood. This clonotype was sampled from a woman aged 18 to 35 in good health. CDR3 residues: CASSSFRDKGFRAQYF. CDR3 coding DNA: TGTGCCAGCAGCTCGTTTCGGGACAAGGGGTTTCGGGCGCAGTATTTT.